This T cell receptor beta chain was sequenced for a study of T cell repertoires in cytomegalovirus infection. The germline V gene encodes CDR1 ENHRY and CDR2 SYGVKD. The V end was cut by 4 bases, the J end by 2 bases, with 10 bases between. The CDR3 extends over 14 amino acids. MiXCR, run by TCRdb on the reads, gives a single entry per CDR3 protein. The sample lists some 800,000 distinct CDR3 sequences, less than 35% occurring once. With regard to this clonotype: Its matching antigen is unknown.

Notes on the study in general: Identification of carriers of CMV plus the relevant HLA was performed using cumulative public TCR beta family frequency.

The chain joins TRBV10-3 to TRBJ2-3; D perhaps matches TRBD2 (6 bases). The TCR comes from a human donor in good health (CMV status not recorded). Some clones in this sample may be carry-over from other donors' samples. Sequencing used cultured CD8+ T cells from PBMCs, obtained from culture after CMV antigen stimulation. This CDR3 reads CAISVEGPTDTQYF. DNA of the CDR3: TGTGCCATCAGTGTGGAGGGCCCCACAGATACGCAGTATTTT.